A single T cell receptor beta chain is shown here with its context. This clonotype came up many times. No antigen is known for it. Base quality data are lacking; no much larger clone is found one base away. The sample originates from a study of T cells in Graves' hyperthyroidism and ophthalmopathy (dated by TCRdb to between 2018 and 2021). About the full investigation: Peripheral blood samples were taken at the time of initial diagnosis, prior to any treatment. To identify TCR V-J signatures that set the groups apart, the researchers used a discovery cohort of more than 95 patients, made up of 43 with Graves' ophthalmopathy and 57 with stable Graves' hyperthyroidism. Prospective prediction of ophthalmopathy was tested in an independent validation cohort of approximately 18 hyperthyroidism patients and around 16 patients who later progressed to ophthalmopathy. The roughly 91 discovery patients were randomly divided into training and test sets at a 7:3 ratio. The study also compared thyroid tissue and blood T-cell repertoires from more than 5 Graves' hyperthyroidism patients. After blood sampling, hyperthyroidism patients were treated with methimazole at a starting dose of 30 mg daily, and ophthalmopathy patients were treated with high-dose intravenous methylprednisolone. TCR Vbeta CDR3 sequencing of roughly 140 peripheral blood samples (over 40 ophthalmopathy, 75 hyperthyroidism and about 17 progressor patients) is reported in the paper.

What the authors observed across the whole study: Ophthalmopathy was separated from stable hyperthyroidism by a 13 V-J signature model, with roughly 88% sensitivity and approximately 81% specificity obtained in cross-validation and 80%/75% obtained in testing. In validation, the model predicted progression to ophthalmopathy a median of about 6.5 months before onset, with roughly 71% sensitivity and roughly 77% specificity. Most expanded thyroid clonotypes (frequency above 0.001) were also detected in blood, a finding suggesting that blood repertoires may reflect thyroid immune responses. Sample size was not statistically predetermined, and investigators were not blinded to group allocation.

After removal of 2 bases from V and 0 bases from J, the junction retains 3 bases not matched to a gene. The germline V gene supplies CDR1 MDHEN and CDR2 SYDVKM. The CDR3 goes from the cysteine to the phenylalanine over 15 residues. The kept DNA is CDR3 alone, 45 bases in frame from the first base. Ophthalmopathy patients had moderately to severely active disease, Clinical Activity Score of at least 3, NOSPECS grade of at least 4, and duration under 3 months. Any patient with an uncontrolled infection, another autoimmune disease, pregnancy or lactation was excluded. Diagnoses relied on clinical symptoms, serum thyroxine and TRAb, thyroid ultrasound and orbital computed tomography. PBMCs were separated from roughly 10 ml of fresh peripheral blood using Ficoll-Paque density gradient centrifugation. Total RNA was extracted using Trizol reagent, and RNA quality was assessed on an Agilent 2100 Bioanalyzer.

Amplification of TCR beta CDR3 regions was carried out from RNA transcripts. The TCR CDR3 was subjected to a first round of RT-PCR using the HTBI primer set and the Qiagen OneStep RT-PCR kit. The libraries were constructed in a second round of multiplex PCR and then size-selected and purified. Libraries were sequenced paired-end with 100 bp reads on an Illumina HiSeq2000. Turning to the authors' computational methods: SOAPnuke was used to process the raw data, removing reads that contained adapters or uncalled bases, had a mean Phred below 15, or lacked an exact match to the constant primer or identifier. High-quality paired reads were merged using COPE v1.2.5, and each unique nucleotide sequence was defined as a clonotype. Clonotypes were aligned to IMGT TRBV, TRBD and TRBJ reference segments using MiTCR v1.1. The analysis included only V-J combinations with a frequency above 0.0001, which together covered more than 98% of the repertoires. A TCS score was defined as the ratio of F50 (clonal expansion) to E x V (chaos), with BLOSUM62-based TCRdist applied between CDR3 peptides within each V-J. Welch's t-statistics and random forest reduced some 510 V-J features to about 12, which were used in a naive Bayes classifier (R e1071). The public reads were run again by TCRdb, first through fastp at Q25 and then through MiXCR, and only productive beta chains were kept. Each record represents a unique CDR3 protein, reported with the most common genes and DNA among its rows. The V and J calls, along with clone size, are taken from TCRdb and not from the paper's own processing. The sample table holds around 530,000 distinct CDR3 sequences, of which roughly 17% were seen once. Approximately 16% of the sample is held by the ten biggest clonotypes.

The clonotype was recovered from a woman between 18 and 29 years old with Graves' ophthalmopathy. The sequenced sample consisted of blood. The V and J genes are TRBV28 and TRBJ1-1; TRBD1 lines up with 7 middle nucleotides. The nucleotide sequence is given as TGTGCCAGCAGTTTACTAACAGGGGTGAACACTGAAGCTTTCTTT. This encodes CASSLLTGVNTEAFF.